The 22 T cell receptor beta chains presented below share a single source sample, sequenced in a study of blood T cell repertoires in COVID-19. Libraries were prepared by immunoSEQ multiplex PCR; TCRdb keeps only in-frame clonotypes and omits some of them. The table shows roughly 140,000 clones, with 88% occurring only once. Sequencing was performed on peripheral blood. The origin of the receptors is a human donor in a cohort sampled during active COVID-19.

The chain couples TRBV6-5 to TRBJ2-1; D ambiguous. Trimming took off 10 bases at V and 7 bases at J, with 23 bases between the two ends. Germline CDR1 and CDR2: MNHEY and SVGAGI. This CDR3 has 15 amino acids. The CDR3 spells CATLSGLSRANEQFF. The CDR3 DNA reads TGTGCCACTCTTTCTGGTTTGTCTCGCGCTAATGAGCAGTTCTTC.

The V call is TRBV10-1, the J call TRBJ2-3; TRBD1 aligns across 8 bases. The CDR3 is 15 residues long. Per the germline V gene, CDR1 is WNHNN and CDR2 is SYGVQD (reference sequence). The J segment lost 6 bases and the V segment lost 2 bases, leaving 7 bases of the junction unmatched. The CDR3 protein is CASSEPGGISDTQYF. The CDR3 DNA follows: TGCGCCAGCAGTGAGCCAGGGGGCATTTCTGATACGCAGTATTTT.

In nucleotides, the CDR3 is TGTGCCAGCAGCTTCGGGAGCTCTGGGGCCAACGTCCTGACTTTC. This encodes CASSFGSSGANVLTF. This chain connects TRBV5-4 to TRBJ2-6; TRBD2 might be the D (6 bases). Trimming shortened V by 2 bases and J by 0 bases, and 6 bases separated the two germline ends. The CDR3 is 15 amino acids. The V gene's germline CDR1 is SGHNT and CDR2 YYREEE (reference sequence).

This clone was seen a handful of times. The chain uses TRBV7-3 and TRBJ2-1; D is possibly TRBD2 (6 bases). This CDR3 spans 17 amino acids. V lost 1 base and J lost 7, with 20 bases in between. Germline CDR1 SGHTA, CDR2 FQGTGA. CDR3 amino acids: CASSLRDRSAGGNEQFF. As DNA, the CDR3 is TGTGCCAGCAGCTTAAGGGATCGCAGCGCTGGGGGGAATGAGCAGTTCTTC.

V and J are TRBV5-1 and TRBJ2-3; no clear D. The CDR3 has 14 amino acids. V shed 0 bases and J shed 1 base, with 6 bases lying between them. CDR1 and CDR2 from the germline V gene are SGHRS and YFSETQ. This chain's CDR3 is CASSLVAGTDTQYF. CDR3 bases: TGCGCCAGCAGCTTGGTGGCCGGCACAGATACGCAGTATTTT.

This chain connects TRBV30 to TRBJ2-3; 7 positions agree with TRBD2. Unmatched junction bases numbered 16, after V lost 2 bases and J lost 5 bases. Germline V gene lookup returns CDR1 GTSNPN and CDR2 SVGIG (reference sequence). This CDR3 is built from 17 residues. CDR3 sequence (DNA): TGTGCCTGGAGTAAGGCCAGGGCGGCGGGAGCAGGAGATACGCAGTATTTT. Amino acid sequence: CAWSKARAAGAGDTQYF. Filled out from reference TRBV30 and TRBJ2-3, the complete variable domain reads SQTIHQWPATLVQPVGSPLSLECTVEGTSNPNLYWYRQAAGRGLQLLFYSVGIGQISSEVPQNLSASRPQDRQFILSSKKLLLSDSGFYLCAWSKARAAGAGDTQYFGPGTRLTVL.

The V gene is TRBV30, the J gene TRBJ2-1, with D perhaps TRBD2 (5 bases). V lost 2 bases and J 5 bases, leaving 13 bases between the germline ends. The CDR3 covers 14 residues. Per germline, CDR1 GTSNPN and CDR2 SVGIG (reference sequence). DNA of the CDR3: TGTGCCTGGAGTCCCTGGGGAGCTAACAATGAGCAGTTCTTC. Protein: CAWSPWGANNEQFF.

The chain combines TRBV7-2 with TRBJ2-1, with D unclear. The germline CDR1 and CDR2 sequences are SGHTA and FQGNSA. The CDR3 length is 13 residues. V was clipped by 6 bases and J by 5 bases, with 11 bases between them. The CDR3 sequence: CASSRPPDNEQFF. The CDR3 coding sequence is TGTGCCAGCAGTCGTCCTCCGGACAATGAGCAGTTCTTC.

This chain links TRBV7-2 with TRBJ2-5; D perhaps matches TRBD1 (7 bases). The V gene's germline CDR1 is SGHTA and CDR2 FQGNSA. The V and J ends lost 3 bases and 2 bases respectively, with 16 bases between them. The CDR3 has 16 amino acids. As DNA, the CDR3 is TGTGCCAGCAGCTTGACAGGGAGGCGGGCACAAGAGACCCAGTACTTC. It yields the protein CASSLTGRRAQETQYF.

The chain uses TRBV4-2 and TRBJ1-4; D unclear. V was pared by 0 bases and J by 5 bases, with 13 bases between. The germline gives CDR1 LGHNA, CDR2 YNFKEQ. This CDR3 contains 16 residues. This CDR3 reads CASSQDQDSRNEKLFF. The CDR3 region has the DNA TGTGCCAGCAGCCAAGATCAGGACTCTAGAAATGAAAAACTGTTTTTT.

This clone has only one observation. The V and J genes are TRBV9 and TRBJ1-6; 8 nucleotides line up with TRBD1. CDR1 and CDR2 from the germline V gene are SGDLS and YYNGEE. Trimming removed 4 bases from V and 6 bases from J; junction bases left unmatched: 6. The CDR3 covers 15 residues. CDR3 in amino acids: CASSPGTGVNSPLHF. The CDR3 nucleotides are TGTGCCAGCAGCCCTGGGACAGGCGTTAATTCACCCCTCCACTTT.

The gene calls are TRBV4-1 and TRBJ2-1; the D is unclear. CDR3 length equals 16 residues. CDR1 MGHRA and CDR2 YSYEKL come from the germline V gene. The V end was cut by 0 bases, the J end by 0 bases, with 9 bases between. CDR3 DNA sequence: TGCGCCAGCAGCCAAGACTCATCGAGCTCCTACAATGAGCAGTTCTTC. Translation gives CASSQDSSSSYNEQFF.

In nucleotides, the CDR3 is TGTGCCAGCAGCTTGACGGCTAGCGGGGGAATAGCCAAAAACATTCAGTACTTC. Protein product: CASSLTASGGIAKNIQYF. The rearrangement uses TRBV5-8 and TRBJ2-4; 10 bases map to TRBD2. Germline CDR1 is SGHTS and CDR2 is YDEGEE. V trimming: 1 base; J trimming: 0 bases; junction bases outside the gene matches: 7. The CDR3 runs to 18 residues.

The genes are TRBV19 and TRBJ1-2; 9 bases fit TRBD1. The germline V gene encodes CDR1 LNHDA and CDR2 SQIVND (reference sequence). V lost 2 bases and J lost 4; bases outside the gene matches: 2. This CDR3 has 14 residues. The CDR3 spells CASSITGGSYGYTF. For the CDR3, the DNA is TGTGCCAGTAGTATAACAGGGGGCAGCTATGGCTACACCTTC.

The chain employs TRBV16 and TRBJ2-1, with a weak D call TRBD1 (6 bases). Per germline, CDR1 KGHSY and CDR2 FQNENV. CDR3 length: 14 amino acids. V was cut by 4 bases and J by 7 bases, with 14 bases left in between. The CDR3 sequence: CASSRNRVGNEQFF. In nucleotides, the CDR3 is TGTGCCAGCAGCCGCAACAGGGTAGGGAATGAGCAGTTCTTC.

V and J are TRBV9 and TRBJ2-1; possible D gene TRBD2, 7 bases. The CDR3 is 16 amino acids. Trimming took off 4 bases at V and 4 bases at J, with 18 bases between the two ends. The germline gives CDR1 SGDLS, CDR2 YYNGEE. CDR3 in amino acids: CASSPGGGGDYNEQFF. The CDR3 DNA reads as TGTGCCAGCAGCCCAGGTGGAGGGGGGGATTACAATGAGCAGTTCTTC. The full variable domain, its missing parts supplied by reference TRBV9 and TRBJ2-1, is DSGVTQTPKHLITATGQRVTLRCSPRSGDLSVYWYQQSLDQGLQFLIQYYNGEERAKGNILERFSAQQFPDLHSELNLSSLELGDSALYFCASSPGGGGDYNEQFFGPGTRLTVL.

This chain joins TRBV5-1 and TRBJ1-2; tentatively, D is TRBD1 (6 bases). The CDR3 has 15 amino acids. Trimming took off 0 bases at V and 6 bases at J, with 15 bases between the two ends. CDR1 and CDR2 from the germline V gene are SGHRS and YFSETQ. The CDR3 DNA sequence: TGCGCCAGCAGCTTGGCCGGTGACAGGCCGCATGGCTACACCTTC. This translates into CASSLAGDRPHGYTF.

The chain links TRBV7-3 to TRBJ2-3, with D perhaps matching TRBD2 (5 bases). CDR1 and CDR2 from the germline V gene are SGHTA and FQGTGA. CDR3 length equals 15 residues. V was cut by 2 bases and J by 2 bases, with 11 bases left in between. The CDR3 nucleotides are TGTGCCAGCAGCTTATCGGCGGGCCCCACAGATACGCAGTATTTT. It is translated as CASSLSAGPTDTQYF.

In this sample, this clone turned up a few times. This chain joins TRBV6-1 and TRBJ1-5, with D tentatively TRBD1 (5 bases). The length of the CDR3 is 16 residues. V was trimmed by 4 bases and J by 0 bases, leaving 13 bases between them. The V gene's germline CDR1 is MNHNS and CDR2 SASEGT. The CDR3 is CASSGGSLTSNQPQHF. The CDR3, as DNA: TGTGCCAGCAGTGGGGGCAGCCTGACTAGCAATCAGCCCCAGCATTTT.

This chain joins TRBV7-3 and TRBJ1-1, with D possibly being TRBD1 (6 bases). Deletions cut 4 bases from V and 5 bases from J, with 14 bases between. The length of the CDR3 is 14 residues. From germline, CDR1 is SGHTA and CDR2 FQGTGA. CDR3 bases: TGTGCCAGCAGCTCCCAAAGTCAGGGGACTGAAGCTTTCTTT. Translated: CASSSQSQGTEAFF.

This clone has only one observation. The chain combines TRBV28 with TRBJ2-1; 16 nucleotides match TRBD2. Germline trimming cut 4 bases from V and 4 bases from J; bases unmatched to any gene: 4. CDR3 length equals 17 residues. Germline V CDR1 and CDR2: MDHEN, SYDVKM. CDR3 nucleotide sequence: TGTGCCAGCAGTTCGGGGACTAGCGGGGGGGCGTACAATGAGCAGTTCTTC. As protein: CASSSGTSGGAYNEQFF.

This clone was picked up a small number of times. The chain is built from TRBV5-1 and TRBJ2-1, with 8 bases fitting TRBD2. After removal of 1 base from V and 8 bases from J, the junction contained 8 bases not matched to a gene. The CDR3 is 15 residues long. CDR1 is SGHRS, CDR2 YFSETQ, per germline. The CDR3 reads CASSLTAGGGYEQFF. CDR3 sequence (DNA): TGCGCCAGCAGCTTGACGGCGGGGGGAGGATATGAGCAGTTCTTC.